A single TCR beta chain is shown here with its context. The target antigen is unknown. This specimen belongs to a study of early T cells in non-severe SARS-CoV-2 infection. Study as a whole: Unsorted whole blood bulk RNA was sequenced, with unpaired chains. General study findings and limits: Sequences matched to VDJdb favored anti-spike CD8 responses, while private and CD4 specificities were missed.

Individual cDNA molecules were tagged with unique molecular identifiers, the study reported. From the 5' RACE reads, TCRdb called clonotypes with MiXCR, one entry per CDR3 protein. The data contain 65,000 to 80,000 distinct CDR3 sequences, about 13% of them singletons. CDR1 is SGHTA and CDR2 is FQGNSA in the germline V gene. The ends lost 0 bases at V and 5 bases at J; junction bases unmatched: 10. This CDR3 comprises 18 residues. The chain is built from TRBV7-2 and TRBJ2-3; 11 nucleotides line up with TRBD2. Sequenced material: whole blood. The origin of this receptor is an adult who was a healthcare worker with PCR-confirmed SARS-CoV-2 infection or an uninfected control (not recorded which). The CDR3 region is CASSLAQLAGGIKDTQYF. DNA for the CDR3: TGTGCCAGCAGCTTAGCCCAGCTAGCGGGGGGTATTAAAGATACGCAGTATTTT.